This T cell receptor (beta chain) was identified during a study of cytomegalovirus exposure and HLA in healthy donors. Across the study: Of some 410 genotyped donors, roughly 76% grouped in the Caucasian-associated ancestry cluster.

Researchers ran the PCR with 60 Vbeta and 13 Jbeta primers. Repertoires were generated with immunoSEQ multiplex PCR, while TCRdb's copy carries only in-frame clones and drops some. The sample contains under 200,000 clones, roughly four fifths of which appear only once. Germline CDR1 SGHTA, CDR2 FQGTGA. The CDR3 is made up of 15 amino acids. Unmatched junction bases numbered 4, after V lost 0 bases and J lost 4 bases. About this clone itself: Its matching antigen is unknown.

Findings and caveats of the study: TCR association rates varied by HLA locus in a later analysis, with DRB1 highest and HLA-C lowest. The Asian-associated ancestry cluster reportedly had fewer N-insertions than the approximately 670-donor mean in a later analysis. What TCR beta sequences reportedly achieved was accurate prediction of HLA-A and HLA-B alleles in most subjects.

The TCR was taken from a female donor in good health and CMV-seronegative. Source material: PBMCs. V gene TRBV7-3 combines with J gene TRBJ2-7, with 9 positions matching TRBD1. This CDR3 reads CASSLTPDRGYEQYF. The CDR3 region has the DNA TGTGCCAGCAGCTTAACGCCGGACAGGGGATACGAGCAGTACTTC.